These T cell receptor beta chains were read from a single sample in a study of cytomegalovirus exposure and HLA in healthy donors. Profiled with immunoSEQ multiplex PCR; TCRdb holds only in-frame clones, not every one. The sample records approximately 160,000 clones, roughly 84% being singletons. The specimen was PBMCs. The source of these receptors is a boy aged 2 to 10 in good health and CMV-seronegative. Each CDR3 is given without its conserved first and last residue. Each record gives: CDR3 length, J gene, V gene, CDR3 protein.

12 TRBJ2-2 TRBV30 AWSVHSNTGELF
12 TRBJ1-4 TRBV28 ACLERAPKEKLF
12 TRBJ2-7 TRBV6-5 ASSWGQGAREQY
12 TRBJ2-3 TRBV5-1 ASSLVASKDTQY
13 TRBJ1-5 TRBV19 ASSIVREGNQPQH
11 TRBJ2-4 TRBV11-2 ASSQSGTGSLG
14 TRBJ2-1 TRBV4-2 ASSQDQARKYNEQF
11 TRBJ1-2 TRBV27 ASSLGRRYGYT
9 TRBJ2-1 TRBV20-1 SAHQGNEQF
11 TRBJ1-2 TRBV29-1 SVADGLGGGYT
11 TRBJ2-7 TRBV6-5 ASSYGLSYEQY
13 TRBJ1-2 TRBV6-1 ASRAIGQGSYGYT
13 TRBJ1-3 TRBV7-9 ASSPTGALGNTIY
12 TRBJ2-7 TRBV11-2 ASSSSRGSYEQY
10 TRBJ2-3 TRBV7-9 ASSLDSNTQY
14 TRBJ2-7 TRBV7-9 ASSFALLAGPYEQY
10 TRBJ2-6 TRBV6-6 ASSYMQRVLT
13 TRBJ1-1 TRBV10-3 AIRSNRGSNTEAF
12 TRBJ1-2 TRBV7-8 ASKRGGAGYGYT
14 TRBJ2-3 TRBV9 ASSVGASGSTDTQY
12 TRBJ2-7 TRBV27 ASSFGTGFNEQY
13 TRBJ2-7 TRBV5-4 ASSLETSGAYEQY
12 TRBJ2-7 TRBV27 ASSFTSGNYEQY
11 TRBJ1-2 TRBV2 ASRTGGRYGYT
13 TRBJ2-1 TRBV5-1 ASRYGQGALNEQF
13 TRBJ2-2 TRBV11-3 ASSGSGGNTGELF
11 TRBJ2-3 TRBV5-6 ASSLHITDTQY
12 TRBJ1-2 TRBV5-6 ASSFDDRVDGYT
11 TRBJ2-7 TRBV9 ASSVGKEGTQY
13 TRBJ2-2 TRBV4-1 ASSQWAGGTGELF
11 TRBJ2-7 TRBV6-6 ASSRQGYYEQY
13 TRBJ1-5 TRBV18 ASSPLRQLNQPQH
11 TRBJ2-7 TRBV7-9 ASSLGHPYEQY
15 TRBJ2-2 TRBV10-3 AISLKREGPNTGELF
11 TRBJ1-1 TRBV6-1 ASREGTGNWAF
12 TRBJ2-7 TRBV6-5 ASSSGTGGYEQY
15 TRBJ2-1 TRBV28 ASSIWGLAGGGNEQF
14 TRBJ2-2 TRBV7-7 ASSPRGGSFTGELF
11 TRBJ2-1 TRBV30 AWGTSQYNEQF
12 TRBJ2-5 TRBV21-1 ASSPPTEEETQY
12 TRBJ1-5 TRBV19 ASNLDRGHQPQH
12 TRBJ1-1 TRBV7-6 ASSLGGTNTEAF
13 TRBJ1-1 TRBV7-2 ASSPAGLGISEAF
12 TRBJ2-5 TRBV27 ASSLPAYPETQY
13 TRBJ2-3 TRBV15 ATSRDPQFTDTQY
10 TRBJ2-5 TRBV29-1 SVLRGVETQY
11 TRBJ1-2 TRBV30 AWSPDRRYGYT
15 TRBJ2-1 TRBV27 ASSPYSRGSSYNEQF
9 TRBJ2-1 TRBV20-1 SARTIWEQF
14 TRBJ2-7 TRBV5-6 ASSGGLAGASYEQY
13 TRBJ1-3 TRBV6-5 ASSFSDSSGNTIY
13 TRBJ2-3 TRBV7-2 ASSAGTSGSDTQY
14 TRBJ2-1 TRBV15 ATSRDFQRGYNEQF
13 - TRBV7-9 ASSSDRESGNTIY
13 TRBJ1-4 TRBV11-3 ASSSREGLNEKLF
13 TRBJ1-3 TRBV4-1 ASSQDLAWGNTIY
14 TRBJ2-4 TRBV2 ASSWAGNLAKNIQY
12 TRBJ1-1 TRBV29-1 SVLRTGAPTEAF